A selection of T cell receptor beta chains follows, all from one sample in a study of beta chain features in type 1 diabetes. Profiling relied on immunoSEQ multiplex PCR, and the TCRdb table lists in-frame clones only, not all of them. The sample lists 860,000 or so clones; roughly 15% were seen once. The sequenced sample consisted of naive CD4+ T cells from blood. These receptor sequences come from a woman aged 18-29 years in good health. The CDR3 runs from the conserved cysteine through the conserved F or W. Each record gives: J gene, V gene, D gene, clone size, CDR3 protein, CDR3 DNA. The D gene is left open where the match is weak. Only some rows state a clone size, as once, few, many or a class for expanded clones.

j_call: TRBJ2-7
v_call: TRBV2
d_call: -
clone_size: -
cdr3_aa: CASSVVHEQYF
cdr3_nt: TGTGCCAGCAGTGTAGTACACGAGCAGTACTTC

j_call: TRBJ2-7
v_call: TRBV11-2
d_call: -
clone_size: -
cdr3_aa: CASSLVPGSYEQYF
cdr3_nt: TGTGCCAGCAGCTTAGTCCCCGGGTCCTACGAGCAGTACTTC

j_call: TRBJ1-4
v_call: TRBV7-6
d_call: -
clone_size: -
cdr3_aa: CASSLGLQHNEKLFF
cdr3_nt: TGTGCCAGCAGCTTAGGTCTACAGCATAATGAAAAACTGTTTTTT

j_call: TRBJ1-1
v_call: TRBV20-1
d_call: TRBD1
clone_size: -
cdr3_aa: CSDKRGRLAFF
cdr3_nt: TGCAGCGATAAGAGGGGGCGCCTGGCTTTCTTT

j_call: TRBJ1-1
v_call: TRBV7-2
d_call: TRBD1
clone_size: -
cdr3_aa: CASTQQGIMTEAFF
cdr3_nt: TGTGCCAGCACCCAACAGGGGATAATGACTGAAGCTTTCTTT

j_call: TRBJ2-1
v_call: TRBV13
d_call: -
clone_size: -
cdr3_aa: CASSLGLTFSSYNEQFF
cdr3_nt: TGTGCCAGCAGCTTAGGCCTGACTTTCAGCTCCTACAATGAGCAGTTCTTC

j_call: TRBJ1-1
v_call: TRBV7-9
d_call: -
clone_size: -
cdr3_aa: CASSGGAYTEAFF
cdr3_nt: TGTGCCAGCAGCGGAGGGGCGTACACTGAAGCTTTCTTT

j_call: TRBJ2-2
v_call: TRBV27
d_call: -
clone_size: -
cdr3_aa: CASSLIIIGSPGELFF
cdr3_nt: TGTGCCAGCAGTTTAATTATCATCGGTTCTCCCGGGGAGCTGTTTTTT

j_call: TRBJ2-3
v_call: TRBV4-2
d_call: TRBD2
clone_size: few
cdr3_aa: CASSLGLAGGDTQYF
cdr3_nt: TGTGCCAGCAGCTTGGGTCTAGCGGGAGGCGATACGCAGTATTTT

j_call: TRBJ1-4
v_call: TRBV6-5
d_call: -
clone_size: -
cdr3_aa: CASGGLATNEKLFF
cdr3_nt: TGTGCCAGCGGCGGGCTGGCAACTAATGAAAAACTGTTTTTT

j_call: TRBJ2-7
v_call: TRBV4-2
d_call: -
clone_size: -
cdr3_aa: CASSPRLFRGYEQYF
cdr3_nt: TGTGCCAGCAGCCCAAGATTGTTTAGGGGGTACGAGCAGTACTTC

j_call: TRBJ2-1
v_call: TRBV2
d_call: -
clone_size: -
cdr3_aa: CASSEQLGRGEQFF
cdr3_nt: TGTGCCAGCAGTGAACAACTAGGAAGGGGTGAGCAGTTCTTC

j_call: TRBJ1-5
v_call: TRBV6-6
d_call: TRBD1
clone_size: few
cdr3_aa: CASKKTGLYQPQHF
cdr3_nt: TGTGCCAGCAAAAAGACAGGGTTGTATCAGCCCCAGCATTTT

j_call: TRBJ2-3
v_call: TRBV5-4
d_call: TRBD2
clone_size: -
cdr3_aa: CASSLRTGGGTDTQYF
cdr3_nt: TGTGCCAGCAGCCTGCGGACGGGAGGTGGGACAGATACGCAGTATTTT

j_call: TRBJ2-5
v_call: TRBV5-4
d_call: TRBD2
clone_size: -
cdr3_aa: CASSWGLAGETQYF
cdr3_nt: TGTGCCAGCAGCTGGGGACTAGCGGGAGAGACCCAGTACTTC

j_call: TRBJ2-7
v_call: TRBV15
d_call: TRBD1
clone_size: -
cdr3_aa: CATSRDPPGTGGYEQYF
cdr3_nt: TGTGCCACCAGCAGAGACCCCCCCGGGACAGGGGGATACGAGCAGTACTTC

j_call: TRBJ2-4
v_call: TRBV28
d_call: -
clone_size: few
cdr3_aa: CASSPNSHIQYF
cdr3_nt: TGTGCCAGCAGTCCCAACAGCCACATTCAGTACTTC

j_call: TRBJ2-1
v_call: TRBV18
d_call: -
clone_size: few
cdr3_aa: CASTANQGTNNEQFF
cdr3_nt: TGTGCCAGCACTGCAAACCAAGGGACAAACAATGAGCAGTTCTTC

j_call: TRBJ1-3
v_call: TRBV25-1
d_call: -
clone_size: -
cdr3_aa: CASSEARGFAGNTIYF
cdr3_nt: TGTGCCAGCAGTGAAGCCCGGGGGTTTGCTGGAAACACCATATATTTT

j_call: TRBJ2-7
v_call: TRBV28
d_call: -
clone_size: -
cdr3_aa: CASSLLSYEQYF
cdr3_nt: TGTGCCAGCAGTTTATTGTCCTACGAGCAGTACTTC

j_call: TRBJ1-2
v_call: TRBV4-1
d_call: -
clone_size: -
cdr3_aa: CASSQEARSYGYTF
cdr3_nt: TGCGCCAGCAGCCAAGAAGCCCGTAGCTATGGCTACACCTTC

j_call: TRBJ2-1
v_call: TRBV7-3
d_call: TRBD1
clone_size: -
cdr3_aa: CASSGLGGEQFF
cdr3_nt: TGTGCCAGCAGCGGGCTAGGGGGCGAGCAGTTCTTC

j_call: TRBJ2-1
v_call: TRBV29-1
d_call: -
clone_size: -
cdr3_aa: CSVIGTQTGSYNEQFF
cdr3_nt: TGCAGCGTTATCGGGACACAAACCGGCTCCTACAATGAGCAGTTCTTC

j_call: TRBJ2-3
v_call: TRBV19
d_call: -
clone_size: few
cdr3_aa: CASSLADTQYF
cdr3_nt: TGTGCCAGTAGTCTTGCAGATACGCAGTATTTT

j_call: TRBJ2-1
v_call: TRBV15
d_call: -
clone_size: few
cdr3_aa: CATSSRHNEQFF
cdr3_nt: TGTGCCACCAGCAGCAGGCACAATGAGCAGTTCTTC

j_call: TRBJ2-5
v_call: TRBV27
d_call: TRBD2
clone_size: few
cdr3_aa: CASRGLAGEETQYF
cdr3_nt: TGTGCCAGCAGAGGGCTAGCGGGGGAAGAGACCCAGTACTTC

j_call: TRBJ2-3
v_call: TRBV28
d_call: TRBD2
clone_size: -
cdr3_aa: CASSLLGLAGPTADTQYF
cdr3_nt: TGTGCCAGCAGTTTATTGGGACTAGCGGGACCTACCGCAGATACGCAGTATTTT

j_call: TRBJ2-5
v_call: TRBV9
d_call: TRBD2
clone_size: -
cdr3_aa: CASSVGGRLAIQTQYF
cdr3_nt: TGTGCCAGCAGCGTAGGAGGTCGACTAGCGATACAGACCCAGTACTTC

j_call: TRBJ2-2
v_call: TRBV11-1
d_call: TRBD1
clone_size: few
cdr3_aa: CASSWTGPGELFF
cdr3_nt: TGTGCCAGCAGCTGGACAGGGCCCGGGGAGCTGTTTTTT

j_call: TRBJ2-1
v_call: TRBV25-1
d_call: TRBD2
clone_size: few
cdr3_aa: CASSEMGREGQVF
cdr3_nt: TGTGCCAGCAGTGAAATGGGACGGGAGGGCCAAGTCTTC

j_call: TRBJ2-3
v_call: TRBV4-3
d_call: TRBD2
clone_size: few
cdr3_aa: CASSQAVTSGRLDTQYF
cdr3_nt: TGCGCCAGCAGCCAAGCGGTAACTAGCGGTCGGCTGGATACGCAGTATTTT

j_call: TRBJ1-3
v_call: TRBV9
d_call: -
clone_size: few
cdr3_aa: CASSVGRAVSGNTIYF
cdr3_nt: TGTGCCAGCAGCGTCGGACGGGCGGTTTCTGGAAACACCATATATTTT

j_call: TRBJ2-1
v_call: TRBV18
d_call: TRBD1
clone_size: -
cdr3_aa: CASSRGQGPNEQFF
cdr3_nt: TGTGCCAGCTCGCGGGGACAGGGTCCCAATGAGCAGTTCTTC

j_call: TRBJ2-7
v_call: TRBV18
d_call: -
clone_size: -
cdr3_aa: CASSPGPREYEQYF
cdr3_nt: TGTGCCAGCTCACCAGGCCCGAGGGAGTACGAGCAGTACTTC

j_call: TRBJ2-3
v_call: TRBV4-3
d_call: TRBD2
clone_size: few
cdr3_aa: CASSQEASGSATDTQYF
cdr3_nt: TGCGCCAGCAGCCAAGAAGCTAGCGGGAGTGCCACAGATACGCAGTATTTT

j_call: TRBJ2-7
v_call: TRBV18
d_call: -
clone_size: few
cdr3_aa: CASSPFQDYEQYF
cdr3_nt: TGTGCCAGCTCACCATTTCAAGACTACGAGCAGTACTTC

j_call: TRBJ1-2
v_call: TRBV5-3
d_call: -
clone_size: once
cdr3_aa: CARSLVARENYGYTF
cdr3_nt: TGTGCCAGAAGCTTGGTGGCGCGGGAGAACTATGGCTACACCTTC

j_call: TRBJ2-5
v_call: TRBV7-9
d_call: TRBD2
clone_size: few
cdr3_aa: CASSTSGRASETQYF
cdr3_nt: TGTGCCAGCAGCACTAGCGGGAGGGCCTCGGAGACCCAGTACTTC

j_call: TRBJ2-2
v_call: TRBV6-4
d_call: TRBD2
clone_size: -
cdr3_aa: CATQLAVGTGELFF
cdr3_nt: TGTGCCACACAACTAGCGGTTGGCACCGGGGAGCTGTTTTTT

j_call: TRBJ2-3
v_call: TRBV28
d_call: TRBD2
clone_size: few
cdr3_aa: CASSFPSGRSTDTQYF
cdr3_nt: TGTGCCAGCAGTTTCCCTAGCGGGAGGAGCACAGATACGCAGTATTTT

j_call: TRBJ2-7
v_call: TRBV5-1
d_call: -
clone_size: few
cdr3_aa: CASSLVRLGPYEQYF
cdr3_nt: TGCGCCAGCAGCTTGGTTCGTTTGGGACCCTACGAGCAGTACTTC

j_call: TRBJ2-7
v_call: TRBV11-2
d_call: -
clone_size: -
cdr3_aa: CASSPRTEIYEQYF
cdr3_nt: TGTGCCAGCAGCCCAAGGACTGAGATATACGAGCAGTACTTC

j_call: TRBJ2-6
v_call: TRBV19
d_call: -
clone_size: few
cdr3_aa: CASNRAVSGANVLTF
cdr3_nt: TGTGCCAGTAATAGGGCGGTCTCTGGGGCCAACGTCCTGACTTTC

j_call: TRBJ2-1
v_call: TRBV28
d_call: TRBD2
clone_size: few
cdr3_aa: CASSLPSGPYNEQFF
cdr3_nt: TGTGCCAGCAGTTTGCCTAGCGGCCCATACAATGAGCAGTTCTTC

j_call: TRBJ2-3
v_call: TRBV7-9
d_call: -
clone_size: few
cdr3_aa: CASSFARVTDTQYF
cdr3_nt: TGTGCCAGCAGCTTTGCCAGAGTCACAGATACGCAGTATTTT

j_call: TRBJ1-2
v_call: TRBV18
d_call: -
clone_size: few
cdr3_aa: CASSPQGWYGYTF
cdr3_nt: TGTGCCAGCTCACCACAGGGGTGGTATGGCTACACCTTC

j_call: TRBJ1-2
v_call: TRBV28
d_call: -
clone_size: -
cdr3_aa: CASWGGAGYTF
cdr3_nt: TGTGCCAGTTGGGGAGGGGCTGGCTACACCTTC

j_call: TRBJ2-1
v_call: TRBV5-6
d_call: TRBD1
clone_size: -
cdr3_aa: CASSSPGQGDEQFF
cdr3_nt: TGTGCCAGCAGCTCCCCGGGACAGGGCGATGAGCAGTTCTTC

j_call: TRBJ1-1
v_call: TRBV7-9
d_call: -
clone_size: few
cdr3_aa: CASSLRGDTDIAEAFF
cdr3_nt: TGTGCCAGCAGCTTGCGTGGGGACACGGACATCGCTGAAGCTTTCTTT

j_call: TRBJ2-7
v_call: TRBV5-1
d_call: -
clone_size: few
cdr3_aa: CASSPPPRNYEQYF
cdr3_nt: TGCGCCAGCAGCCCACCCCCCCGAAACTACGAGCAGTACTTC

j_call: TRBJ2-1
v_call: TRBV9
d_call: TRBD2
clone_size: -
cdr3_aa: CASSVDQGLAIDEQFF
cdr3_nt: TGTGCCAGCAGCGTAGATCAGGGACTAGCGATCGATGAGCAGTTCTTC

j_call: TRBJ1-5
v_call: TRBV28
d_call: -
clone_size: few
cdr3_aa: CASSLPAVLAQHF
cdr3_nt: TGTGCCAGCAGTTTACCAGCAGTATTGGCCCAGCATTTT

j_call: TRBJ2-1
v_call: TRBV18
d_call: -
clone_size: -
cdr3_aa: CASSRVAMGGSAHSYNEQFF
cdr3_nt: TGTGCCAGCTCACGCGTCGCCATGGGTGGCAGTGCCCACTCCTACAATGAGCAGTTCTTC

j_call: TRBJ2-2
v_call: TRBV18
d_call: -
clone_size: once
cdr3_aa: CASSRGVPAGELFF
cdr3_nt: TGTGCCAGCTCGAGAGGGGTCCCGGCCGGGGAGCTGTTTTTT

j_call: TRBJ1-1
v_call: TRBV7-3
d_call: -
clone_size: -
cdr3_aa: CASSPTPVLAEAFF
cdr3_nt: TGTGCCAGCAGCCCCACCCCGGTGTTAGCTGAAGCTTTCTTT